What follows describes a single T cell receptor (gamma chain). This clone turned up a few times. Its antigen is unknown. One base away there is no much larger clone; base qualities are not given. Libraries were built with PCR. Sequencer: Illumina MiSeq. TCRdb processed the public reads again with the CATT caller, after which rows with matching DNA were combined. For this sample the table gives 4,000 to 5,000 gamma-chain clones, of which about 30% were detected only once. The ten largest clones represent 2.9% of the sample. This entry comes from a study of human gamma delta and Vdelta1 T cells (dated by TCRdb to between 2018 and 2020). The study in broad terms: In this study, the researchers looked at Delta One T cells, which are Vd1+ gamma-delta T cells, to see how well they work as cytotoxic effectors against acute myeloid leukemia.

Clipping removes 8 bases from V and 0 bases from J, with 4 as the unmatched junction base count. Inclusive of the bounding cysteine and phenylalanine, the CDR3 is 14 residues long. Solely the CDR3 DNA is kept, with 42 bases framed from the first base. Points the paper makes about the study in general: According to the report, Delta One T cells were polyclonal and showed broad cytotoxic targeting of acute myeloid leukemia.

What was sequenced was Vdelta1 gamma-delta T cells from blood grown in culture (DOT cells). The cell subset or site label here, explained by the study, means: Delta One T cells, in vitro expanded/differentiated Vd1+ gamma-delta T cells. The clonotype originates from a human donor in good health. Here the chain combines TRGV10 and TRGJP1. TRGV10 is an ORF, with its function uncertain. CDR3 sequence: CAAWGHTTGWFKIF. The DNA sequence follows: TGTGCTGCGTGGGGCCATACCACTGGTTGGTTCAAGATATTT.